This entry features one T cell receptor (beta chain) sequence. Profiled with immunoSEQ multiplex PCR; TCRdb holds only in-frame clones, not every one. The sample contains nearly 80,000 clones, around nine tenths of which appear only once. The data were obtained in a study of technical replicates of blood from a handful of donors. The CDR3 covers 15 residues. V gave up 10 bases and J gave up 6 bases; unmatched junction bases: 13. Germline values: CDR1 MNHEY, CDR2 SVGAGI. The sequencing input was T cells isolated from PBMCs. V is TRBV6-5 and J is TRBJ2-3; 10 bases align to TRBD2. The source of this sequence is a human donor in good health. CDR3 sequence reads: CATAPSGGRPDTQYF. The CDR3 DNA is TGTGCCACCGCTCCTAGCGGGGGCCGTCCGGATACGCAGTATTTT.